A selection of T cell receptor beta chains follows, all from one sample in a study of blood T cell repertoires in COVID-19. Measured with immunoSEQ multiplex PCR; TCRdb has only the in-frame clones, and not every one. Of some 180,000 clones in the sample, around 80% were seen once. The specimen sequenced was peripheral blood. These receptors originate from a woman older than 75 with active or convalescent COVID-19. CDR3s include the opening cysteine and the closing phenylalanine or tryptophan. The D gene is left open where the match is weak. A row's size may be missing; if present it is once, few, many or a size class.

len,j_gene,abundance,d_gene,v_gene,CDR3nt,CDR3aa
13,TRBJ1-5,-,-,TRBV5-8,TGTGCCAGCAACCGACAGGTCAATCAGCCCCAGCATTTT,CASNRQVNQPQHF
17,TRBJ1-2,-,-,TRBV21-1,TGTGCCAGCAGCACTAGTACTGGACAGGCTGTGTGGAGTGGCTACACCTTC,CASSTSTGQAVWSGYTF
16,TRBJ1-1,-,-,TRBV10-3,TGTGCCATCAGTGACCCGATAGGGGGGGGACGCGCTGAAGCTTTCTTT,CAISDPIGGGRAEAFF
15,TRBJ2-1,-,TRBD1,TRBV28,TGTGCCAGCAGACCGACAGGGGGCGCGGGTAATGAGCAGTTCTTC,CASRPTGGAGNEQFF
14,TRBJ1-1,-,-,TRBV7-8,TGTGCCAGCAGCTCCCCTCAGGGAGGGACTGAAGCTTTCTTT,CASSSPQGGTEAFF
15,TRBJ1-6,few,TRBD1,TRBV7-2,TGTGCCAGCAGCCCAAGGACAGGGTTTGATTCACCCCTCCACTTT,CASSPRTGFDSPLHF
15,TRBJ2-3,-,-,TRBV18,TGTGCCAGCTCACCAAACAACCCGAGGATGGATACGCAGTATTTT,CASSPNNPRMDTQYF
13,TRBJ1-6,-,-,TRBV12-3/TRBV12-4,TGTGCCAGCACTGGGGACTTAAATTCACCCCTCCACTTT,CASTGDLNSPLHF
13,TRBJ1-2,-,-,TRBV5-4,TGTGCCAGCAGCTCCGACGGGAACTATGGCTACACCTTC,CASSSDGNYGYTF
10,TRBJ1-4,-,-,TRBV20-1,TGCAGTGCCGGTCATGAAAAACTGTTTTTT,CSAGHEKLFF
15,TRBJ1-2,-,-,TRBV28,TGTGCCAGCAGGGGGGCGGGGGCTGCTAACTATGGCTACACCTTC,CASRGAGAANYGYTF
12,TRBJ1-1,-,-,TRBV29-1,TGCAGCGTTGAACACAGGGTCACTGAAGCTTTCTTT,CSVEHRVTEAFF
15,TRBJ2-1,-,-,TRBV6-5,TGTGCCAGCAGCAACAACGGGGGAGTGGTCAATGAGCAGTTCTTC,CASSNNGGVVNEQFF
17,TRBJ1-1,few,-,TRBV4-3,TGCGCCAGCAGCCAACAGGACATTGGTTACGGGAACACTGAAGCTTTCTTT,CASSQQDIGYGNTEAFF
16,TRBJ1-3,-,TRBD1,TRBV3-1/TRBV3-2,TGTGCCAGCAGCAATACCGGGACAGGGTCTGGAAACACCATATATTTT,CASSNTGTGSGNTIYF
13,TRBJ2-3,-,-,TRBV10-2,TGCGCCAGCAGGGATGCCGGGGCAGATACGCAGTATTTT,CASRDAGADTQYF
14,TRBJ2-2,-,-,TRBV4-2,TGTGCCAGCAGCCAAAATACTCACACCGGGGAGCTGTTTTTT,CASSQNTHTGELFF
16,TRBJ1-5,-,-,TRBV19,TGTGCCAGTAGTATTAGGGCAGGGGATGAAAATCAGCCCCAGCATTTT,CASSIRAGDENQPQHF
14,TRBJ2-7,-,TRBD2,TRBV6-5,TGTGCCAGCAGGACTGTGGGGGGGGGCTACGAGCAGTACTTC,CASRTVGGGYEQYF
16,TRBJ1-1,few,-,TRBV19,-,CASSSRTNTGLKLSFF
15,TRBJ1-1,-,-,TRBV19,TGTGCCAGTAGTATAGGTCTTACCCAGGCCACTGAAGCTTTCTTT,CASSIGLTQATEAFF
13,TRBJ1-1,-,-,TRBV28,TGTGCCAGCAGTTTACCTCACAGGTTTGAAGCTTTCTTT,CASSLPHRFEAFF
13,TRBJ2-7,-,TRBD1,TRBV5-1,TGCGCCAGCAGCTGGAGACAGGGGGACGAGCAGTACTTC,CASSWRQGDEQYF
13,TRBJ2-5,-,-,TRBV30,TGTGCCTGGAGTGTAGGGCCGGGGGAGACCCAGTACTTC,CAWSVGPGETQYF
15,TRBJ2-7,few,TRBD2,TRBV4-1,TGCGCCAGCAGCCAAGGAAGCGGGGAGAACTACGAGCAGTACTTC,CASSQGSGENYEQYF
14,TRBJ2-4,-,TRBD1,TRBV5-4,TGTGCCAGCAGCCTAGGACAGGGCCAAGGTCTTCAGTACTTC,CASSLGQGQGLQYF
15,TRBJ2-6,-,TRBD2,TRBV2,TGTGCCAGCAGGAGGACTAGCGCTGGGGCCAACGTCCTGACTTTC,CASRRTSAGANVLTF